These 18 T cell receptor beta chains originate from one sample sequenced in a study of a mutant IDH1 vaccine in newly diagnosed glioma. Time point denoted: week 11, during vaccination. The vaccine gave 300 ug of a 20-mer mutant IDH1 peptide subcutaneously per dose. No cognate antigen is known for these TCRs. Profiled with immunoSEQ multiplex PCR; TCRdb holds only in-frame clones, not every one. The sample has around 130,000 clones; about 80% are singletons. The sequenced sample was PBMCs, obtained from a glioma patient whose treatment included an IDH1 peptide vaccine. These TCRs come from a man aged 40-49 years with glioma.

The chain employs TRBV4-3 and TRBJ2-2; a possible D gene is TRBD2 (5 bases). Trimming took off 2 bases at V and 3 bases at J, with 10 bases between the two ends. This CDR3 region has 15 residues. Germline CDR1 LGHNA, CDR2 YSLEER. Here the CDR3 reads CASSQLTGDTGELFF. CDR3 nucleotides: TGCGCCAGCAGCCAACTTACCGGGGACACCGGGGAGCTGTTTTTT.

The chain employs TRBV13 and TRBJ2-2; D gene unclear. This CDR3 comprises 15 residues. Trimming removed 5 bases at V and 3 bases at J, with 13 bases between. Per germline, CDR1 PRHDT and CDR2 FYEKMQ (reference sequence). This CDR3 reads CASSPLKLDTGELFF. In DNA, the CDR3 is TGTGCCAGCAGCCCCCTAAAGCTAGACACCGGGGAGCTGTTTTTT. The whole variable domain, remainder taken from reference TRBV13 and TRBJ2-2, is AAGVIQSPRHLIKEKRETATLKCYPIPRHDTVYWYQQGPGQDPQFLISFYEKMQSDKGSIPDRFSAQQFSDYHSELNMSSLELGDSALYFCASSPLKLDTGELFFGEGSRLTVL.

For this clone: The same CDR3 also results from other DNA sequences found in this sample. The chain employs TRBV19 and TRBJ2-1; no firm D call. The germline CDR1 and CDR2 sequences are LNHDA and SQIVND (reference sequence). The CDR3 extends over 12 amino acids. Between the trimmed V and J ends, which lost 5 bases and 3 bases, there was a span of 5 bases. CDR3 DNA sequence: TGTGCCAGTAGTCGCAGCTACAATGAGCAGTTCTTC. It translates to CASSRSYNEQFF.

This rearrangement joins TRBV4-1 to TRBJ2-5; D is ambiguous. This CDR3 has 15 amino acids. From germline, CDR1 is MGHRA and CDR2 YSYEKL. V gave up 4 bases and J gave up 0 bases, with 12 bases separating them. The CDR3 nucleotides are TGCGCCAGCAGCCTCGTCCGACGGAACCAAGAGACCCAGTACTTC. Translating gives CASSLVRRNQETQYF.

Details on this clone: At one boundary the junction diverges from the germline segment, which might be a read error. CDR3 in DNA: TGTGCCAGCAGCAAAGATACGCAGTATTTT. Its translation is CASSKDTQYF. The chain employs TRBV13 and TRBJ2-3, with D unclear. The germline gives CDR1 PRHDT, CDR2 FYEKMQ (reference sequence). The CDR3 consists of 10 residues.

This chain uses TRBV5-4 with TRBJ1-5; D is ambiguous. The germline V gene has CDR1 SGHNT and CDR2 YYREEE (reference sequence). This CDR3 region has 12 residues. Trimming shortened V by 2 bases and J by 5 bases, and 5 bases separated the two germline ends. DNA for the CDR3: TGTGCCAGCAGCTTTAGGGATCAGCCCCAGCATTTT. This sequence encodes CASSFRDQPQHF.

The chain is built from TRBV30 and TRBJ1-2, with TRBD1 identical over 8 bases. Trimming cost V 3 bases and J 6 bases; bases outside gene matches: 3. Germline V gene lookup returns CDR1 GTSNPN and CDR2 SVGIG (reference sequence). CDR3 size: 12 residues. The CDR3 sequence: CAWRDRENGYTF. CDR3 coding DNA: TGTGCCTGGAGGGACAGGGAGAATGGCTACACCTTC.

The sample holds a few counts of this clone. Written as DNA, the CDR3 is TGCAGCGTTGATCCAGGGGGTGCTGGAAACACCATATATTTT. Amino acid sequence: CSVDPGGAGNTIYF. The chain uses TRBV29-1 and TRBJ1-3; 7 positions match TRBD1. CDR1 is SQVTM, CDR2 ANQGSEA, per germline. The J segment lost 2 bases and the V segment lost 3 bases, leaving 4 bases of the junction unmatched. The CDR3 loop spans 14 amino acids.

This clone was recorded once. The rearrangement uses TRBV29-1 and TRBJ2-1, with 7 bases that match TRBD2. The germline V gene encodes CDR1 SQVTM and CDR2 ANQGSEA. The CDR3 sequence is 15 residues long. With V trimmed by 4 bases and J by 0 bases, 6 bases remained unmatched. This chain's CDR3 is CSVVRGGSSYNEQFF. The CDR3 nucleotides read TGCAGCGTTGTTAGGGGAGGGTCCTCCTACAATGAGCAGTTCTTC.

The chain has TRBV5-1 and TRBJ1-1; 8 positions match TRBD1. This CDR3 spans 15 amino acids. CDR1 is SGHRS, CDR2 YFSETQ, per germline. V dropped 4 bases and J dropped 2; count of bases not matched to a gene: 7. In nucleotides, the CDR3 is TGCGCCAGCAGCCCCCGGACAGGGCCCAACACTGAAGCTTTCTTT. Translated, it gives CASSPRTGPNTEAFF.

As to this clone: The sample carries other DNA sequences with the same CDR3. This rearrangement joins TRBV5-6 to TRBJ1-5; no reliable D call. CDR1 SGHDT and CDR2 YYEEEE come from the germline V gene. This CDR3 region has 12 residues. V was clipped by 1 base and J by 3 bases, with 2 bases between them. The CDR3 region has the DNA TGTGCCAGCAGCTTGAACAATCAGCCCCAGCATTTT. It translates to CASSLNNQPQHF.

The chain recombines TRBV10-3 with TRBJ2-1, with 12 bases fitting TRBD2. The CDR3 totals 16 residues. Germline lookup yields CDR1 ENHRY and CDR2 SYGVKD. V was clipped by 10 bases and J by 10 bases; unmatched bases: 17. CDR3 DNA sequence: TGTGCCACCTCGTCAGATCTAGCGGGGGGGTTTAGCGAGCAGTTCTTC. The encoded protein is CATSSDLAGGFSEQFF.

J is TRBJ2-3 and V is TRBV19; D is unresolved. With 6 bases removed from V and 3 bases from J, the gap between germline ends came to 10 bases. Germline CDR1 is LNHDA and CDR2 is SQIVND (reference sequence). The CDR3 contains 13 residues. The CDR3 bases are TGTGCCAGTAGCCACGTAGGAACAGATACGCAGTATTTT. This translates into CASSHVGTDTQYF.

This clone was detected a few times. The chain uses TRBV4-2 and TRBJ2-7; no definite D call. This CDR3 contains 14 residues. The germline CDR1 and CDR2 sequences are LGHNA and YNFKEQ. Trimming shortened V by 0 bases and J by 4 bases, and 10 bases separated the two germline ends. CDR3 DNA sequence: TGTGCCAGCAGCCAAGATCTATTCAGTTACGAGCAGTACTTC. Translating it yields CASSQDLFSYEQYF.

CDR3 sequence: CASSQRTGNYEQYF. For the CDR3, the DNA is TGCGCCAGCAGTCAAAGGACAGGGAACTACGAGCAGTACTTC. This chain uses TRBV23-1 with TRBJ2-7, with 8 bases lining up with TRBD1. TRBV23-1 has ORF status, its function being uncertain. V was clipped by 2 bases and J by 3 bases; unmatched bases: 3. This CDR3 has 14 residues.

V gene TRBV29-1 combines with J gene TRBJ2-2, with D perhaps matching TRBD1 (8 bases). V was clipped by 3 bases and J by 0 bases, with 23 bases between them. CDR3 length: 19 residues. CDR1 and CDR2 (germline): SQVTM, ANQGSEA. The DNA of the CDR3 is TGCAGCGTTGAGGGAGGGCCTTGGACAGGGAAGACGAACACCGGGGAGCTGTTTTTT. Translating it yields CSVEGGPWTGKTNTGELFF.

V and J are TRBV11-2 and TRBJ2-7; the match to TRBD2 covers 8 bases. This CDR3 is built from 14 residues. Germline CDR1 and CDR2: SGHAT and FQNNGV. The V segment lost 4 bases and the J segment 1 base; nucleotides outside the gene matches: 3. The DNA for the CDR3 is TGTGCCAGCAGCTCCGGCGGGGGGTCCTACGAGCAGTACTTC. It translates to CASSSGGGSYEQYF. The full variable domain, its missing parts supplied by reference TRBV11-2 and TRBJ2-7, is EAGVAQSPRYKIIEKRQSVAFWCNPISGHATLYWYQQILGQGPKLLIQFQNNGVVDDSQLPKDRFSAERLKGVDSTLKIQPAKLEDSAVYLCASSSGGGSYEQYFGPGTRLTVT.

The V and J genes are TRBV5-6 and TRBJ2-7; tentatively, D is TRBD2 (7 bases). CDR3 size: 16 residues. V was trimmed by 3 bases and J by 1 base, leaving 17 bases between them. From germline, CDR1 is SGHDT and CDR2 YYEEEE. The CDR3 bases are TGTGCCAGCAGCTGGGGGGGCAGGGATCCATCCTACGAGCAGTACTTC. Amino acid sequence: CASSWGGRDPSYEQYF.